A selection of T cell receptor beta chains follows, all from one sample in a study of identifying expanded T cells in peripheral blood. The data were produced by immunoSEQ multiplex PCR, yet TCRdb's version contains in-frame clones alone and is incomplete. The table records 100,000 to 150,000 clones, roughly 90% of them present only once. The sample was blood. The receptors were gathered from a person aged 18 to 75 in good health. Each CDR3 is given with its conserved first and last residue. Each record gives: J gene, D gene, clone size, V gene, CDR3 DNA, CDR3 protein. A D gene is named only where the DNA matches it firmly. Some rows have no size entry. The others give once, few or many, or a class for an expanded clone.

TRBJ2-2	TRBD1	NA	TRBV11-2	TGTGCCAGCAGGCCTGGACAGGGGAGCACCGGGGAGCTGTTTTTT	CASRPGQGSTGELFF
TRBJ1-2	NA	few	TRBV6-4	TGTGCCAGCAGTGTAGGCGGGGCAGGGGGCTACACCTTC	CASSVGGAGGYTF
TRBJ1-2	NA	NA	TRBV7-9	TGTGCCAGCAGCTTAGATAGATCTGGCTACACCTTC	CASSLDRSGYTF
TRBJ2-7	NA	NA	TRBV30	TGTGCCTGGATGAAGGGGGTCTCCTACGAGCAGTACTTC	CAWMKGVSYEQYF
TRBJ2-1	NA	NA	TRBV6-6	TGTGCCAGCGGGGGGAATGAGCAGTTCTTC	CASGGNEQFF
TRBJ2-1	TRBD2	NA	TRBV7-6	TGTGCCAGCAGCTTATCTCCAGCGGGAGGGGGCCATGAGCAGTTCTTC	CASSLSPAGGGHEQFF
TRBJ2-5	NA	NA	TRBV7-2	TGTGCCAGCAGCTTACCCCTGGAGACCCAGTACTTC	CASSLPLETQYF
TRBJ2-2	NA	NA	TRBV5-1	TGCGCCAGCAGCGCAGTTCGAAACGCGAACACCGGGGAGCTGTTTTTT	CASSAVRNANTGELFF
TRBJ1-2	NA	NA	TRBV6-4	TGTGCCAGCAGCGACGCGAAGGGAGGGAAAGGGGGGGAAACCTCCTTCGGCTATGGCTACACCTTC	CASSDAKGGKGGETSFGYGYTF
TRBJ1-4	NA	few	TRBV4-3	TGCGCCAGCAGCCAAGATTTGGGCGTCGAAAAACTGTTTTTT	CASSQDLGVEKLFF
TRBJ2-7	NA	NA	TRBV5-6	TGTGCCAGCAGCCTTAGTGGGAACGAGCAGTACTTC	CASSLSGNEQYF
TRBJ1-5	TRBD1	NA	TRBV27	TGTGCCAGCAGATCACAGGGGGCAGGTCAGCCCCAGCATTTT	CASRSQGAGQPQHF